A selection of T cell receptor beta chains follows, all from one sample in a study of CD8 T cells in ankylosing spondylitis. One entry per CDR3 protein, called by TCRdb with MiXCR from the 5' RACE reads. The sample carries roughly 220,000 distinct CDR3 sequences, approximately 20% recorded once. Sequenced sample: blood, either unsorted or a sorted T cell fraction (not recorded which). These receptors came from a male donor with ankylosing spondylitis. Each CDR3 is given with its conserved first and last residue. D genes are given only for firm matches. Size is omitted from some rows. Given values are once, few, many or a class for expanded clones.

abundance: many
j_gene: TRBJ2-2
v_gene: TRBV14
d_gene: .
CDR3aa: CASSHSPNTGELFF
CDR3nt: TGTGCCAGCAGCCATTCACCTAACACCGGGGAGCTGTTTTTT

abundance: .
j_gene: TRBJ2-7
v_gene: TRBV7-8
d_gene: TRBD2
CDR3aa: CASSLEASGSYGLYEQYF
CDR3nt: TGTGCCAGCAGCTTAGAGGCTAGCGGGTCTTATGGGCTCTACGAGCAGTACTTC

abundance: .
j_gene: TRBJ2-1
v_gene: TRBV28
d_gene: TRBD2
CDR3aa: CASSSLAGVWGEQFF
CDR3nt: TGTGCCAGCAGTTCACTAGCGGGAGTGTGGGGTGAGCAGTTCTTC

abundance: .
j_gene: TRBJ1-6
v_gene: TRBV19
d_gene: TRBD1
CDR3aa: CASSFGQVNSPLHF
CDR3nt: TGTGCCAGTAGTTTCGGACAGGTTAATTCACCCCTCCACTTT

abundance: few
j_gene: TRBJ1-4
v_gene: TRBV2
d_gene: .
CDR3aa: CASRVETGYNEKLFF
CDR3nt: TGTGCCAGCAGGGTAGAGACAGGCTATAATGAAAAACTGTTTTTT

abundance: .
j_gene: TRBJ1-1
v_gene: TRBV11-2
d_gene: .
CDR3aa: CASSPRPTGLMNTEAFF
CDR3nt: TGTGCCAGCAGCCCCCGGCCCACAGGGTTGATGAACACTGAAGCTTTCTTT

abundance: .
j_gene: TRBJ2-7
v_gene: TRBV27
d_gene: .
CDR3aa: CASSFFRGYEQYF
CDR3nt: TGTGCCAGCAGTTTTTTTCGGGGCTATGAGCAGTACTTC

abundance: many
j_gene: TRBJ1-2
v_gene: TRBV7-9
d_gene: TRBD1
CDR3aa: CASSLVTGQGVYGYTF
CDR3nt: TGTGCCAGCAGCTTAGTAACAGGACAGGGGGTCTATGGCTACACCTTC

abundance: .
j_gene: TRBJ1-1
v_gene: TRBV2
d_gene: TRBD1
CDR3aa: CASRDRVTEAFF
CDR3nt: TGTGCCAGCAGGGACAGGGTTACTGAAGCTTTCTTT

abundance: few
j_gene: TRBJ2-7
v_gene: TRBV7-9
d_gene: TRBD1
CDR3aa: CASKSRDSPYEQYF
CDR3nt: TGTGCCAGTAAGAGCCGGGACAGCCCCTACGAGCAGTACTTC

abundance: few
j_gene: TRBJ2-3
v_gene: TRBV5-6
d_gene: TRBD2
CDR3aa: CASSPGGASDTQYF
CDR3nt: TGTGCCAGCAGCCCGGGGGGGGCTTCAGATACGCAGTATTTT

abundance: .
j_gene: TRBJ2-7
v_gene: TRBV7-9
d_gene: .
CDR3aa: CASSFGEAEQYF
CDR3nt: TGTGCCAGCAGCTTCGGTGAGGCCGAGCAGTACTTC

abundance: .
j_gene: TRBJ2-7
v_gene: TRBV20-1
d_gene: .
CDR3aa: CSATPGLSDEQYF
CDR3nt: TGCAGTGCTACTCCGGGACTGAGCGACGAGCAGTACTTC

abundance: .
j_gene: TRBJ2-7
v_gene: TRBV5-5
d_gene: .
CDR3aa: CASSLMDYTSYEQYF
CDR3nt: TGTGCCAGCAGCTTGATGGATTATACCTCCTACGAGCAGTACTTC

abundance: few
j_gene: TRBJ1-1
v_gene: TRBV6-1
d_gene: TRBD1
CDR3aa: CASRPGAGGMNTEAFF
CDR3nt: TGTGCCAGCAGACCCGGGGCAGGGGGCATGAACACTGAAGCTTTCTTT

abundance: .
j_gene: TRBJ2-1
v_gene: TRBV27
d_gene: .
CDR3aa: CASSLSPGPTYNEQFF
CDR3nt: TGTGCCAGCAGTTTATCACCGGGGCCCACCTACAATGAGCAGTTCTTC

abundance: .
j_gene: TRBJ2-1
v_gene: TRBV27
d_gene: TRBD2
CDR3aa: CASSLGAGGPRNEQFF
CDR3nt: TGTGCCAGCAGTTTGGGAGCGGGAGGGCCCCGGAATGAGCAGTTCTTC

abundance: .
j_gene: TRBJ2-3
v_gene: TRBV7-9
d_gene: TRBD2
CDR3aa: CASSPPLATHTDTQYF
CDR3nt: TGTGCCAGCAGCCCCCCACTAGCGACCCACACAGATACGCAGTATTTT

abundance: .
j_gene: TRBJ1-2
v_gene: TRBV6-1
d_gene: .
CDR3aa: CASSKQDAALGYTF
CDR3nt: TGTGCCAGCAGCAAACAGGACGCAGCTTTAGGCTACACCTTC

abundance: few
j_gene: TRBJ1-1
v_gene: TRBV12-5
d_gene: .
CDR3aa: CASEFGEDTEAFF
CDR3nt: TGTGCTAGTGAGTTTGGGGAGGACACTGAAGCTTTCTTT

abundance: few
j_gene: TRBJ1-2
v_gene: TRBV4-1
d_gene: TRBD1
CDR3aa: CASSQTGTDTYGYTF
CDR3nt: TGCGCCAGCAGCCAGACAGGGACCGACACCTATGGCTACACCTTC

abundance: few
j_gene: TRBJ2-7
v_gene: TRBV7-9
d_gene: .
CDR3aa: CASSPRPPEQYF
CDR3nt: TGTGCCAGCAGCCCCCGCCCTCCCGAGCAGTACTTC

abundance: few
j_gene: TRBJ2-5
v_gene: TRBV7-8
d_gene: TRBD2
CDR3aa: CASSPGLAGGQETQYF
CDR3nt: TGTGCCAGCAGCCCTGGACTAGCGGGAGGACAAGAGACCCAGTACTTC

abundance: many
j_gene: TRBJ2-1
v_gene: TRBV29-1
d_gene: .
CDR3aa: CSAGVVEQFF
CDR3nt: TGCAGCGCGGGGGTTGTGGAGCAGTTCTTC

abundance: few
j_gene: TRBJ2-2
v_gene: TRBV27
d_gene: .
CDR3aa: CASSLSVSYTGELFF
CDR3nt: TGTGCCAGCAGTTTATCTGTCTCTTACACCGGGGAGCTGTTTTTT

abundance: .
j_gene: TRBJ2-1
v_gene: TRBV19
d_gene: .
CDR3aa: CASSDLGYNEQFF
CDR3nt: TGTGCCAGTAGTGACCTCGGTTACAATGAGCAGTTCTTC

abundance: few
j_gene: TRBJ2-1
v_gene: TRBV27
d_gene: TRBD1
CDR3aa: CASSLGGAGGNEQFF
CDR3nt: TGTGCCAGCAGTTTGGGTGGAGCAGGGGGCAATGAGCAGTTCTTC

abundance: .
j_gene: TRBJ2-7
v_gene: TRBV4-1
d_gene: .
CDR3aa: CASSQVISFYEQYF
CDR3nt: TGCGCCAGCAGCCAAGTAATTAGTTTTTACGAGCAGTACTTC

abundance: few
j_gene: TRBJ1-6
v_gene: TRBV10-2
d_gene: .
CDR3aa: CASVYRAGENSPLHF
CDR3nt: TGCGCCAGCGTCTATAGGGCAGGGGAGAATTCACCCCTCCACTTT

abundance: few
j_gene: TRBJ2-1
v_gene: TRBV9
d_gene: .
CDR3aa: CASSGTYNEQFF
CDR3nt: TGTGCCAGTAGTGGGACCTATAATGAGCAGTTCTTC

abundance: .
j_gene: TRBJ2-5
v_gene: TRBV4-1
d_gene: .
CDR3aa: CASSRPDSDTQETQYF
CDR3nt: TGCGCCAGCAGCCGACCGGACTCCGATACCCAAGAGACCCAGTACTTC

abundance: few
j_gene: TRBJ2-1
v_gene: TRBV24-1
d_gene: .
CDR3aa: CATSEGYSYNEQFF
CDR3nt: TGTGCCACCAGTGAGGGGTACTCCTACAATGAGCAGTTCTTC

abundance: few
j_gene: TRBJ1-1
v_gene: TRBV19
d_gene: .
CDR3aa: CASSIWGSAEAFF
CDR3nt: TGTGCCAGTAGTATATGGGGTTCCGCGGAAGCTTTCTTT

abundance: .
j_gene: TRBJ2-4
v_gene: TRBV12-3/TRBV12-4
d_gene: TRBD2
CDR3aa: CASSWEGLAKNIQYF
CDR3nt: TGTGCCAGCAGTTGGGAGGGGTTAGCCAAAAACATTCAGTACTTC

abundance: few
j_gene: TRBJ2-1
v_gene: TRBV11-2
d_gene: TRBD2
CDR3aa: CASSLEWRGGSYNEQFF
CDR3nt: TGTGCCAGCAGCTTAGAGTGGCGGGGAGGGTCCTACAATGAGCAGTTCTTC

abundance: few
j_gene: TRBJ2-3
v_gene: TRBV9
d_gene: .
CDR3aa: CASSAHSGGPDTQYF
CDR3nt: TGTGCCAGCAGCGCCCACTCCGGCGGGCCAGATACGCAGTATTTT

abundance: .
j_gene: TRBJ1-1
v_gene: TRBV4-1
d_gene: .
CDR3aa: CASSYRTLGTEAFF
CDR3nt: TGCGCCAGCAGCTACAGGACGTTGGGCACTGAAGCTTTCTTT

abundance: many
j_gene: TRBJ2-3
v_gene: TRBV29-1
d_gene: .
CDR3aa: CSATGPDTQYF
CDR3nt: TGCAGCGCCACAGGGCCAGATACGCAGTATTTT

abundance: .
j_gene: TRBJ2-3
v_gene: TRBV2
d_gene: .
CDR3aa: CASRDPRWGTDTQYF
CDR3nt: TGTGCCAGCCGGGATCCCCGTTGGGGCACAGATACGCAGTATTTT

abundance: few
j_gene: TRBJ2-2
v_gene: TRBV10-3
d_gene: .
CDR3aa: CAISTGSWGELFF
CDR3nt: TGTGCCATCAGTACCGGGTCGTGGGGGGAGCTGTTTTTT

abundance: few
j_gene: TRBJ2-4
v_gene: TRBV6-1
d_gene: TRBD2
CDR3aa: CASSGGWEGPKNIQYF
CDR3nt: TGTGCCAGCAGTGGGGGCTGGGAGGGACCTAAAAACATTCAGTACTTC

abundance: .
j_gene: TRBJ2-7
v_gene: TRBV15
d_gene: TRBD1
CDR3aa: CATSRSTGNEQYF
CDR3nt: TGTGCCACCAGCAGATCGACAGGGAACGAGCAGTACTTC

abundance: .
j_gene: TRBJ2-7
v_gene: TRBV6-1
d_gene: TRBD1
CDR3aa: CASRTADRGNYEQYF
CDR3nt: TGTGCCAGCAGGACGGCGGACAGGGGAAACTACGAGCAGTACTTC

abundance: .
j_gene: TRBJ2-1
v_gene: TRBV28
d_gene: .
CDR3aa: CASSPHGRTANNEQFF
CDR3nt: TGTGCCAGCAGTCCCCATGGCAGGACCGCCAACAATGAGCAGTTCTTC

abundance: few
j_gene: TRBJ2-1
v_gene: TRBV7-9
d_gene: TRBD1
CDR3aa: CASSPPGDSYNEQFF
CDR3nt: TGTGCCAGCAGCCCACCCGGGGACAGCTACAATGAGCAGTTCTTC

abundance: many
j_gene: TRBJ2-1
v_gene: TRBV29-1
d_gene: .
CDR3aa: CSALSQGGYNEQFF
CDR3nt: TGCAGCGCCCTGAGCCAGGGGGGCTACAATGAGCAGTTCTTC

abundance: few
j_gene: TRBJ1-1
v_gene: TRBV4-3
d_gene: .
CDR3aa: CASSQEGALKTEAFF
CDR3nt: TGCGCCAGCAGCCAAGAAGGTGCCCTGAAGACTGAAGCTTTCTTT

abundance: .
j_gene: TRBJ2-1
v_gene: TRBV12-3/TRBV12-4
d_gene: TRBD1
CDR3aa: CACSFGPLGTGDPNEQFF
CDR3nt: TGTGCCTGCAGTTTTGGGCCCCTCGGGACAGGGGACCCCAATGAGCAGTTCTTC

abundance: few
j_gene: TRBJ2-1
v_gene: TRBV3-1
d_gene: .
CDR3aa: CASSFGGNYNEQFF
CDR3nt: TGTGCCAGCAGCTTTGGGGGTAACTACAATGAGCAGTTCTTC

abundance: .
j_gene: TRBJ2-7
v_gene: TRBV7-9
d_gene: .
CDR3aa: CASSETLGSEQYF
CDR3nt: TGTGCCAGCAGCGAAACATTGGGGAGCGAGCAGTACTTC

abundance: few
j_gene: TRBJ1-5
v_gene: TRBV5-1
d_gene: .
CDR3aa: CASSQTPGMGQPQHF
CDR3nt: TGCGCCAGCAGTCAAACCCCTGGTATGGGTCAGCCCCAGCATTTT

abundance: many
j_gene: TRBJ2-1
v_gene: TRBV28
d_gene: .
CDR3aa: CASSLLHNEQFF
CDR3nt: TGTGCCAGCAGTTTATTACACAATGAGCAGTTCTTC

abundance: .
j_gene: TRBJ1-1
v_gene: TRBV5-1
d_gene: TRBD1
CDR3aa: CASSSTLTGPDVSEAFF
CDR3nt: TGCGCCAGCAGCTCCACCTTGACAGGGCCAGACGTGTCTGAAGCTTTCTTT

abundance: .
j_gene: TRBJ2-2
v_gene: TRBV30
d_gene: .
CDR3aa: CAWSWGWSGELFF
CDR3nt: TGTGCCTGGAGTTGGGGGTGGTCCGGGGAGCTGTTTTTT